The 19 T cell receptor beta chains reported below all come from one sample, sequenced in a study of graft-versus-host responses after intestinal transplantation. Sequencing was performed with immunoSEQ multiplex PCR; in TCRdb, only in-frame clones are kept and a portion is missing. The profile covers some 110,000 clones, with over 75% appearing a single time and approximately 1% taken by the ten largest. The antigens of these receptors remain unknown. The starting material was unstimulated CD4+ T cells sorted from spleen or lymph node cells, obtained before intestinal transplant. These receptors were obtained from a human donor who received an intestinal transplant.

The chain links TRBV5-4 to TRBJ1-3; D is perhaps TRBD1 (6 bases). CDR1 SGHNT and CDR2 YYREEE come from the germline V gene (reference sequence). The CDR3 contains 15 residues. V lost 0 bases to trimming and J lost 2 bases, with 9 bases between them. The chain's CDR3 is CASSLDRVAGNTIYF. The CDR3 DNA follows: TGTGCCAGCAGCTTGGACAGGGTGGCTGGAAACACCATATATTTT.

This clone came up a few times. J is TRBJ2-7 and V is TRBV18; D may correspond to TRBD1 or TRBD2 (5 bases each). V was trimmed by 3 bases and J by 3 bases, leaving 15 bases between them. This CDR3 spans 15 amino acids. CDR1 and CDR2 from the germline V gene are KGHSH and LQKENI. CDR3 sequence reads: CASSPAGTGNYEQYF. The CDR3 DNA reads TGTGCCAGCTCACCCGCTGGGACGGGAAACTACGAGCAGTACTTC.

This chain uses TRBV29-1 with TRBJ1-1; D is possibly TRBD1 (5 bases). This CDR3 is built from 14 residues. The ends were cut back, 7 bases at V and 0 bases at J, with 15 bases in the middle. The germline V gene encodes CDR1 SQVTM and CDR2 ANQGSEA. DNA for the CDR3: TGCAGCGCGGGGCGGAGGCTGCTGAACACTGAAGCTTTCTTT. It is translated as CSAGRRLLNTEAFF.

CDR3 sequence reads: CASSHLAGEYNEQFF. For the CDR3, the DNA is TGTGCCAGCAGCCATCTAGCGGGAGAGTACAATGAGCAGTTCTTC. The rearrangement joins TRBV11-2 to TRBJ2-1, with TRBD2 matching over 10 bases. V dropped 5 bases and J dropped 4; count of bases not matched to a gene: 5. Germline CDR1 SGHAT, CDR2 FQNNGV. There are 15 residues in the CDR3.

V gene TRBV13 combines with J gene TRBJ2-6; D possibly corresponds to TRBD1 (5 bases). Trimming removed 6 bases from V and 0 bases from J, with 9 bases in between. The CDR3 contains 15 residues. CDR1 is PRHDT, CDR2 FYEKMQ, per germline (reference sequence). CDR3 DNA sequence: TGTGCCAGCAGTTACAGGAACTCTGGGGCCAACGTCCTGACTTTC. Protein: CASSYRNSGANVLTF.

The V gene is TRBV28, the J gene TRBJ2-3; 12 bases map to TRBD2. Germline CDR1 and CDR2: MDHEN and SYDVKM. The CDR3 contains 12 residues. Germline trimming cut 6 bases from V and 8 bases from J; bases unmatched to any gene: 0. The CDR3: CASRLAGGTQYF. DNA of the CDR3: TGTGCCAGCAGACTAGCGGGGGGTACGCAGTATTTT. The variable domain in full, completed from reference TRBV28 and TRBJ2-3, reads DVKVTQSSRYLVKRTGEKVFLECVQDMDHENMFWYRQDPGLGLRLIYFSYDVKMKEKGDIPEGYSVSREKKERFSLILESASTNQTSMYLCASRLAGGTQYFGPGTRLTVL.

The chain couples TRBV6-1 to TRBJ2-5; 8 bases are shared with TRBD2. This CDR3 region has 14 residues. CDR1 is MNHNS, CDR2 SASEGT, per germline. V shed 2 bases, J shed 10 bases, and the junction held 9 bases outside the gene matches. CDR3 loop: CASSEQAGAGDQYF. CDR3 DNA: TGTGCCAGCAGTGAACAGGCCGGAGCGGGGGACCAGTACTTC.

This chain connects TRBV7-6 to TRBJ2-7, with a possible D match to TRBD2 (5 bases). V was pared by 5 bases and J by 6 bases, with 11 bases between. The CDR3 totals 12 residues. From germline, CDR1 is SGHVS and CDR2 FNYEAQ. The CDR3 DNA sequence: TGTGCCAGCAGCGGGGAGCGGCGCGAGCAGTACTTC. This sequence encodes CASSGERREQYF.

This sequence joins TRBV5-6 and TRBJ2-7; D unresolved. The germline V gene encodes CDR1 SGHDT and CDR2 YYEEEE. The CDR3 runs 15 residues. Trimming took off 3 bases at V and 2 bases at J, with 15 bases between the two ends. CDR3 sequence reads: CASSWKVGQTYEQYF. CDR3 sequence (DNA): TGTGCCAGCAGCTGGAAAGTTGGTCAAACCTACGAGCAGTACTTC.

Notes on this clone: The junction shows a germline mismatch at one end, possibly a read error. The V call is TRBV7-9, the J call TRBJ2-1, with 10 positions matching TRBD2. This CDR3 region has 14 residues. Germline values: CDR1 SEHNR, CDR2 FQNEAQ (reference sequence). The CDR3 region has the DNA TGTGCCAGCAGCCTAGCGGGAGCCCTGGGTGAGCAGTTCTTC. Amino acid sequence: CASSLAGALGEQFF.

The rearrangement links TRBV11-2 to TRBJ2-7, with D maybe TRBD2 (6 bases). The CDR3 runs to 16 residues. The ends were cut back, 0 bases at V and 4 bases at J, with 16 bases in the middle. From germline, CDR1 is SGHAT and CDR2 FQNNGV. CDR3 nucleotide sequence: TGTGCCAGCAGCTTAGATTGGGCGGGGAGCTTATACGAGCAGTACTTC. Protein product: CASSLDWAGSLYEQYF.

This clone is a singleton in its sample. This chain connects TRBV7-6 to TRBJ1-6, with TRBD1 matching over 8 bases. This CDR3 is built from 16 residues. Germline V gene data show CDR1 as SGHVS and CDR2 as FNYEAQ. V trimming: 1 base; J trimming: 8 bases; junction bases outside the gene matches: 7. The CDR3 region has the DNA TGTGCCAGCAGCTTAGGTACAGGGGGAGGGGATTCACCCCTCCACTTT. It specifies CASSLGTGGGDSPLHF.

The rearrangement links TRBV7-9 to TRBJ2-4; TRBD1 matches at 7 bases. The CDR3 is 12 residues long. The germline V gene has CDR1 SEHNR and CDR2 FQNEAQ (reference sequence). V trimming: 2 bases; J trimming: 12 bases; junction bases outside the gene matches: 4. The CDR3 DNA is TGTGCCAGCAGCTTAACAGGGGTGGATCAGTACTTC. Its protein is CASSLTGVDQYF.

V is TRBV5-1 and J is TRBJ2-3, with TRBD2 matching 9 bases. The CDR3 loop spans 17 amino acids. The J segment lost 3 bases and the V segment lost 1 base, leaving 9 bases of the junction unmatched. CDR1 is SGHRS, CDR2 YFSETQ, per germline. CDR3 DNA sequence: TGCGCCAGCAGCTTGCGGGCTAGCGGGACAAGTACAGATACGCAGTATTTT. It specifies CASSLRASGTSTDTQYF.

J is TRBJ2-5 and V is TRBV2; no clear D. Germline V gene lookup returns CDR1 SNHLY and CDR2 FYNNEI. This CDR3 spans 14 amino acids. V lost 1 base to trimming and J lost 5 bases, with 11 bases between them. CDR3 in amino acids: CASSEERSMETQYF. CDR3 sequence (DNA): TGTGCCAGCAGTGAAGAGCGCTCGATGGAGACCCAGTACTTC.

This chain connects TRBV30 to TRBJ2-3; 8 nucleotides agree with TRBD2. Unmatched junction bases numbered 10, after V lost 2 bases and J lost 6 bases. The length of the CDR3 is 15 residues. The germline V gene has CDR1 GTSNPN and CDR2 SVGIG (reference sequence). The CDR3 protein is CAWSRLARGADTQYF. CDR3 in DNA: TGTGCCTGGAGTAGACTAGCGAGAGGGGCCGATACGCAGTATTTT.

The sample holds a few counts of this clone. The V gene is TRBV6-1, the J gene TRBJ1-5; 9 positions match TRBD1. Trimming removed 7 bases from V and 0 bases from J; junction bases left unmatched: 4. CDR3 length equals 15 residues. Germline lookup yields CDR1 MNHNS and CDR2 SASEGT. The CDR3 DNA follows: TGTGCCAGCACTCGGGACAGGGATAGCAATCAGCCCCAGCATTTT. Amino acids: CASTRDRDSNQPQHF.

The chain links TRBV19 to TRBJ2-4; TRBD1 agrees at 8 bases. The CDR3 sequence is 17 residues long. Per germline, CDR1 LNHDA and CDR2 SQIVND (reference sequence). Unmatched junction bases numbered 11, after V lost 4 bases and J lost 3 bases. The CDR3 protein is CASSNWDRTADKNIQYF. The CDR3, as DNA: TGTGCCAGTAGTAACTGGGACAGGACGGCGGACAAAAACATTCAGTACTTC.

The J gene is TRBJ1-5, the V gene TRBV5-1; the D gene is possibly TRBD1 (6 bases). This CDR3 spans 15 amino acids. Germline V gene lookup returns CDR1 SGHRS and CDR2 YFSETQ. The V end was cut by 4 bases, the J end by 7 bases, with 18 bases between. CDR3 nucleotides: TGCGCCAGCAGCCCCTACGCAGGGGATACGCAGCCCCAGCATTTT. This gives the protein CASSPYAGDTQPQHF.